This T cell receptor (beta chain) was sequenced during a study of blood T cell repertoires in COVID-19. In the study overall: The United States, Italy and Spain supplied acute and convalescent COVID-19 samples. T cells, B-cell-depleted T cells, or PBMCs provided the cDNA or gDNA that served as material.

Germline CDR1 is SGDLS and CDR2 is YYNGEE. The ends were cut back, 7 bases at V and 5 bases at J, with 15 bases in the middle. CDR3 length equals 13 residues. A Seattle source enrolled patients during active infection and followed them longitudinally. In the authors' workflow: Quantification of nucleated cells was approximated via reference gene primer amplification. Libraries were prepared by immunoSEQ multiplex PCR; TCRdb keeps only in-frame clonotypes and omits some of them. The V and J calls and clone size are taken from that table; D and trimming were inferred from the DNA. Counted here are hundreds of thousands of clones, about 90% occurring once; the ten biggest clones make up around 3%.

This sequence joins TRBV9 and TRBJ1-2, with D hard to call. This receptor was obtained from a woman under 40 with COVID-19, enrolled during active disease. The sequenced material came from peripheral blood. As DNA, the CDR3 is TGTGCCAGCGCCAACGGCGGGCTTTATGGCTACACCTTC. It translates to CASANGGLYGYTF. The whole variable domain, filled in from reference TRBV9 and TRBJ1-2, reads DSGVTQTPKHLITATGQRVTLRCSPRSGDLSVYWYQQSLDQGLQFLIQYYNGEERAKGNILERFSAQQFPDLHSELNLSSLELGDSALYFCASANGGLYGYTFGSGTRLTVV.